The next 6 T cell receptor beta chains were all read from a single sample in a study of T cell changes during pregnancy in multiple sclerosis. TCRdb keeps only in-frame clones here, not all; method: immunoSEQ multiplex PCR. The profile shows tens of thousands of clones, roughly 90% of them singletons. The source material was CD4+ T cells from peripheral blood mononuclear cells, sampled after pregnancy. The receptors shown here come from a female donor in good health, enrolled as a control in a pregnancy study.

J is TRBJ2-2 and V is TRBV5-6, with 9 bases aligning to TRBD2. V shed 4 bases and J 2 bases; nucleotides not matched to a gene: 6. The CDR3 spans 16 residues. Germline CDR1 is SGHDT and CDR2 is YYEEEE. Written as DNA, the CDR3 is TGTGCCAGCAGCCTGGAGCGGGGGGTTAACACCGGGGAGCTGTTTTTT. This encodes CASSLERGVNTGELFF.

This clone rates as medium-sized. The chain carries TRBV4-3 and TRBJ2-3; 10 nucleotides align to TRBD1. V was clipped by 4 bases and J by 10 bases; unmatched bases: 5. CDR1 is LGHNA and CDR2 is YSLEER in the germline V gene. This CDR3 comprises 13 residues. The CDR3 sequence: CASSRATGGSQYF. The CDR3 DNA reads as TGCGCCAGCAGCCGCGCGACAGGGGGCTCGCAGTATTTT.

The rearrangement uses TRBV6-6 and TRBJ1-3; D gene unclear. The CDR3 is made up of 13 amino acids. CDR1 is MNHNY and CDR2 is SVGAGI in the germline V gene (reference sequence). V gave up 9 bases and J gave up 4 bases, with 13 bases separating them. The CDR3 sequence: CASLAGSGNTIYF. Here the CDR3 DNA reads TGTGCCAGTCTTGCGGGGAGCGGAAACACCATATATTTT.

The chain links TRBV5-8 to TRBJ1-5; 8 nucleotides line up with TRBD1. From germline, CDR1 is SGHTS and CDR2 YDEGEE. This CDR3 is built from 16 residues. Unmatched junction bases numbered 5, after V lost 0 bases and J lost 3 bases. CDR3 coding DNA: TGTGCCAGCAGCTTGGAAGGACAGGGATACAATCAGCCCCAGCATTTT. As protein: CASSLEGQGYNQPQHF.

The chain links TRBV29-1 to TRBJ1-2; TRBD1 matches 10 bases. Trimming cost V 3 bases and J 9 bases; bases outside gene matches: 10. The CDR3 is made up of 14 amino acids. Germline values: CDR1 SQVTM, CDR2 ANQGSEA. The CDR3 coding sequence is TGCAGCGTTGATGCCGGGACAGGGGATTTACGCTACACCTTC. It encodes CSVDAGTGDLRYTF.

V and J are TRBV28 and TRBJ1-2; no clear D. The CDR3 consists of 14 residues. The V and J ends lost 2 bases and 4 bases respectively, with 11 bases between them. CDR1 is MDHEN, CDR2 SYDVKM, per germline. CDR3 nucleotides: TGTGCCAGCAGTTTAGCCTATTCCCCCTATGGCTACACCTTC. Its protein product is CASSLAYSPYGYTF.